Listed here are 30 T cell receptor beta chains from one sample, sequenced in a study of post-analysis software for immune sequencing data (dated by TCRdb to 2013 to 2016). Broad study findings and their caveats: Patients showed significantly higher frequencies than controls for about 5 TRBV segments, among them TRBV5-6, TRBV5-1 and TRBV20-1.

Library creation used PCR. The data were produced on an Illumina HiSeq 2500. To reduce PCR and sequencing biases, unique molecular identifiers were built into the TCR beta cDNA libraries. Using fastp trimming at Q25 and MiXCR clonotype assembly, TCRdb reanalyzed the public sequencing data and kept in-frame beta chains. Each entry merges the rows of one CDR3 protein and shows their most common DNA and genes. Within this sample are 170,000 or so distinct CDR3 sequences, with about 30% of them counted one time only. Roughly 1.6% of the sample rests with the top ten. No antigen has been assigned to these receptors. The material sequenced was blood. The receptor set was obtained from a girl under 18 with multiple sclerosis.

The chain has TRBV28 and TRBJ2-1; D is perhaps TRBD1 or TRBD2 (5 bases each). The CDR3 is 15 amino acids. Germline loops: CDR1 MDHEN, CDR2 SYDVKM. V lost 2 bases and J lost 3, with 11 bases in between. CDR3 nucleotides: TGTGCCAGCAGTTTAGGGGGAGATATCTACAATGAGCAGTTCTTC. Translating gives CASSLGGDIYNEQFF.

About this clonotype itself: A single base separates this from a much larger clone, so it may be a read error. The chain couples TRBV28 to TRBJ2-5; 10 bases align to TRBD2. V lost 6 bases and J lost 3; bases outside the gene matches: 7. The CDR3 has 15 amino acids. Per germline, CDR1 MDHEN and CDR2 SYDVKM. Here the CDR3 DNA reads TGTGCCAGCAGCGTCCCCGGACTAGCGGAAGAGACCCAGTACTTC. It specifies CASSVPGLAEETQYF.

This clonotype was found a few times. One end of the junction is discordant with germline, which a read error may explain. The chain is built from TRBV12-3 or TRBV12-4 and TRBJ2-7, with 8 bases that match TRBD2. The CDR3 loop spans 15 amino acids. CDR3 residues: CASSLEVAGYYEQDF. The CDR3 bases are TGTGCCAGCAGTTTAGAGGTAGCGGGATACTACGAGCAGGACTTC.

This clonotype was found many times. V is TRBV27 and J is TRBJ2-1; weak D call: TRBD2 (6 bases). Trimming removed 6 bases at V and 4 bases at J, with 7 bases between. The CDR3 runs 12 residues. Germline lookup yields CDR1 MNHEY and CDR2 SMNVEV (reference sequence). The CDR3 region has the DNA TGTGCCAGCAGGGGGGGTTACAATGAGCAGTTCTTC. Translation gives CASRGGYNEQFF.

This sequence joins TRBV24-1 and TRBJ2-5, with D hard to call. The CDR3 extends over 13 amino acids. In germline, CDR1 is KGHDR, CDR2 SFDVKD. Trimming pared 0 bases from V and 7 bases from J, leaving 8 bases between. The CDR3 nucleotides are TGTGCCACCAGTGATTTGACAGACGGGACCCAGTACTTC. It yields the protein CATSDLTDGTQYF.

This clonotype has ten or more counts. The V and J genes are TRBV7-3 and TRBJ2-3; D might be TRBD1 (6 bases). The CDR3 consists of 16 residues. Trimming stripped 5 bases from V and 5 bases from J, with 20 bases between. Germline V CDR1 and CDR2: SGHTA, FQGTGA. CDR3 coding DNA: TGTGCCAGCAGCCCTAACCTCGAGCACAGGGTAGATACGCAGTATTTT. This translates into CASSPNLEHRVDTQYF.

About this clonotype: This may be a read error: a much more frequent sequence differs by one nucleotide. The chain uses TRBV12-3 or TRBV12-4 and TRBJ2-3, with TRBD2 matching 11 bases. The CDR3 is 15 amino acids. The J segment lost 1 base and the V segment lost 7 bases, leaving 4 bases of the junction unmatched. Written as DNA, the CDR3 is TGTGCCAGCAACCCGGGACTAGCGGGCACAGATACGCAGTATTTT. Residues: CASNPGLAGTDTQYF.

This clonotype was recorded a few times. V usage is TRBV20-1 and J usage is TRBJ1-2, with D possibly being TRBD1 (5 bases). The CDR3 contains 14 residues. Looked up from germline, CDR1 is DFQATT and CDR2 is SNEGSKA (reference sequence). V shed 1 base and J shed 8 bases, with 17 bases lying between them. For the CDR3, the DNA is TGCAGTGCTAGAGCCTACAAGGGGATTATGGGCTACACCTTC. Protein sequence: CSARAYKGIMGYTF.

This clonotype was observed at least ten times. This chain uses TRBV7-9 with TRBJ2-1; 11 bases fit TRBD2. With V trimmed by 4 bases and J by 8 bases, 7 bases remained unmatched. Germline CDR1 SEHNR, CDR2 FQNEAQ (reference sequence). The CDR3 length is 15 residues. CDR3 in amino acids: CASSSSGRRVYEQFF. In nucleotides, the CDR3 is TGTGCCAGCAGCTCTAGCGGGAGGAGGGTGTATGAGCAGTTCTTC. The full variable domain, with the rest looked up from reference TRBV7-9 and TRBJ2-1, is DTGVSQNPRHKITKRGQNVTFRCDPISEHNRLYWYRQTLGQGPEFLTYFQNEAQLEKSRLLSDRFSAERPKGSFSTLEIQRTEQGDSAMYLCASSSSGRRVYEQFFGPGTRLTVL.

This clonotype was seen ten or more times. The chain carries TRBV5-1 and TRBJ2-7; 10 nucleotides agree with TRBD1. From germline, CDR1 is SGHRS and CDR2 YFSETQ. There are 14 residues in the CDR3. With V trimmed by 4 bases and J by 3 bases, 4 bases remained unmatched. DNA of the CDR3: TGCGCCAGCAGCGCCGGACAGGGGGACTACGAGCAGTACTTC. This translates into CASSAGQGDYEQYF.

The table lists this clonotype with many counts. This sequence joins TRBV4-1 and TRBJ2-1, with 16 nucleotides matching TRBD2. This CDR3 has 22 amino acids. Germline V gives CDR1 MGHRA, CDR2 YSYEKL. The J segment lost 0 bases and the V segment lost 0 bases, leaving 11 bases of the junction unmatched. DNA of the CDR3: TGCGCCAGCAGCCAAGATGCCCTACCGGGACTAGCGGGGGGGAGCTCCTACAATGAGCAGTTCTTC. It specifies CASSQDALPGLAGGSSYNEQFF.

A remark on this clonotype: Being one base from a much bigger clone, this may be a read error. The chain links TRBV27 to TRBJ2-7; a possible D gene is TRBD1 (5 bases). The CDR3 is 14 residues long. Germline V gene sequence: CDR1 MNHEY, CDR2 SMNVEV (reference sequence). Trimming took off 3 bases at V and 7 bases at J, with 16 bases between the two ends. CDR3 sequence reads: CASSLGLQVVEQYF. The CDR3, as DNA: TGTGCCAGCAGTTTGGGGCTACAGGTGGTGGAGCAGTACTTC.

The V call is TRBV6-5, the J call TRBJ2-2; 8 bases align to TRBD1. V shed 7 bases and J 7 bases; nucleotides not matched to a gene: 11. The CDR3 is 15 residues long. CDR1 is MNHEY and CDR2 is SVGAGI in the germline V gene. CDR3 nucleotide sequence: TGTGCCAGCAACCTCAGGGGGCTCAAGGGCGGGGAGCTGTTTTTT. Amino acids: CASNLRGLKGGELFF.

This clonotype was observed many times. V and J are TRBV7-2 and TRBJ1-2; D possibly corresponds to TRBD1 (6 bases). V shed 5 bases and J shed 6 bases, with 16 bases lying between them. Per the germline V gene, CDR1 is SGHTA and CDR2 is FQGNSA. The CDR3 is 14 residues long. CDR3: CASSPGQRDNGYTF. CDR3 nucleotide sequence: TGTGCCAGCAGCCCCGGACAGAGAGACAATGGCTACACCTTC.

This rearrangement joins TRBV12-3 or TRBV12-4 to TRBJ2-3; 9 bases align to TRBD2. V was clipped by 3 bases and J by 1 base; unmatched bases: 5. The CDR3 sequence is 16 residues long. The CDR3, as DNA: TGTGCCAGCAGTTTTGGGTGGACTAGCGGCACAGATACGCAGTATTTT. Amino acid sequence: CASSFGWTSGTDTQYF.

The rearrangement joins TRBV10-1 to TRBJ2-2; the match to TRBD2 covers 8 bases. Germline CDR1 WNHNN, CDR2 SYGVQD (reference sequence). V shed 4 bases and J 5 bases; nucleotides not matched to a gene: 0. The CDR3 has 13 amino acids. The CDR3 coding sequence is TGCGCCAGCAGTGCTAGCGGGACCGGGGAGCTGTTTTTT. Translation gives CASSASGTGELFF.

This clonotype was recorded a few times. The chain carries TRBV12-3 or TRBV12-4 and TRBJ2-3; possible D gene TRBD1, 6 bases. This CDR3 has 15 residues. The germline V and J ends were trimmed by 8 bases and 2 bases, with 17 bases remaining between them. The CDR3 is CASEKGTRPTDTQYF. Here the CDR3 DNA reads TGTGCCAGCGAGAAGGGGACACGCCCCACAGATACGCAGTATTTT.

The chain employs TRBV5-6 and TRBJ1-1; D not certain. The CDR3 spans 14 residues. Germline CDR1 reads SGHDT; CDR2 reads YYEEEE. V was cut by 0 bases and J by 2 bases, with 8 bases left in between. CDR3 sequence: CASSLAAANTEAFF. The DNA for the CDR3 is TGTGCCAGCAGCTTGGCGGCGGCCAACACTGAAGCTTTCTTT.

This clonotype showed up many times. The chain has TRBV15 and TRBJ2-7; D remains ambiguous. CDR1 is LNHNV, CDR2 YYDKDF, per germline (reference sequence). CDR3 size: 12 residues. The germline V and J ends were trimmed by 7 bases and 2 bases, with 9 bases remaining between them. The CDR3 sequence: CATTTWAYEQYF. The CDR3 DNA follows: TGTGCCACCACCACGTGGGCCTACGAGCAGTACTTC.

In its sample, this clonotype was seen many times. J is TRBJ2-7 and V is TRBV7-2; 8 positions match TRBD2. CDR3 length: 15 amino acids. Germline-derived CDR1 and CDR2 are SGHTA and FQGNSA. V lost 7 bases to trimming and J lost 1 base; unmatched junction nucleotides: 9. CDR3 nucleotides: TGTGCCAGCATCCCGGGTAGCGGGAAATCCTACGAGCAGTACTTC. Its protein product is CASIPGSGKSYEQYF.

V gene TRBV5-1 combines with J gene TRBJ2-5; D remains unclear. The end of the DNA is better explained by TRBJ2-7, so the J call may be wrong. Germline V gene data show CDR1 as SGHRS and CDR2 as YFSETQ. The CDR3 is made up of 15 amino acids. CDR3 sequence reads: CASSLGSSPVFEQYF. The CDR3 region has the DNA TGCGCCAGCAGCTTGGGTTCCTCTCCGGTTTTCGAGCAGTACTTC.

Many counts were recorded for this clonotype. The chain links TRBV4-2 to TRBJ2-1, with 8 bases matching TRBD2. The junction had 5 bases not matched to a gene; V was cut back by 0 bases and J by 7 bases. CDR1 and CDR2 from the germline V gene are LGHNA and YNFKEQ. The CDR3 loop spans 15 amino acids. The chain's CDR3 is CASSQEGREENEQFF. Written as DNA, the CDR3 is TGTGCCAGCAGCCAAGAGGGGCGGGAGGAGAATGAGCAGTTCTTC.

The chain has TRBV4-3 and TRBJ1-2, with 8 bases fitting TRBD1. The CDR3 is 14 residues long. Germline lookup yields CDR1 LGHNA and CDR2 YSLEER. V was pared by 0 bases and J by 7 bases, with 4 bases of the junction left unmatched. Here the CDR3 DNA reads TGCGCCAGCAGCCAAGATGCAGGGGGCGTTGGCTACACCTTC. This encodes CASSQDAGGVGYTF.

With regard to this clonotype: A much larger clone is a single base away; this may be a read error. As DNA, the CDR3 is TGTGCCAGCAGCTTAACAGGGAGTGAAGCTTTCTTT. Protein: CASSLTGSEAFF. J is TRBJ1-1 and V is TRBV7-8; maybe TRBD1 (6 bases). V lost 2 bases to trimming and J lost 7 bases, with 8 bases between them. CDR1 SGHVS and CDR2 FQNEAQ come from the germline V gene. The CDR3 is made up of 12 amino acids.

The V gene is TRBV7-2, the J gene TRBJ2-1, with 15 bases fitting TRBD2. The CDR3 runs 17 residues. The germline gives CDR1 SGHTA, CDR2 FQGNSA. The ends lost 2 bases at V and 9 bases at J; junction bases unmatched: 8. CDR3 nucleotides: TGTGCCAGCAGCTTATCGCGGACTAGCGGGAGGGCCGGTGAGCAGTTCTTC. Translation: CASSLSRTSGRAGEQFF.

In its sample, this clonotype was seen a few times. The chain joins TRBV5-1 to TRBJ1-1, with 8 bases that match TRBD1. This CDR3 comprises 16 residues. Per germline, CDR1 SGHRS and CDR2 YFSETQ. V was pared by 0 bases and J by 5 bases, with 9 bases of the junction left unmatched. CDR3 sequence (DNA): TGCGCCAGCAGCTTGGCCCTGGACAGGGTGGGTACTGAAGCTTTCTTT. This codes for CASSLALDRVGTEAFF.

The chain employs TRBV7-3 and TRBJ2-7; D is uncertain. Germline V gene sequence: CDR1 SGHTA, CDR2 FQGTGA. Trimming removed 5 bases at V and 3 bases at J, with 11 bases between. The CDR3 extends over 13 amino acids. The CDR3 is CASSQASDYEQYF. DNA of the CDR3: TGTGCCAGCAGCCAAGCTTCGGACTACGAGCAGTACTTC.

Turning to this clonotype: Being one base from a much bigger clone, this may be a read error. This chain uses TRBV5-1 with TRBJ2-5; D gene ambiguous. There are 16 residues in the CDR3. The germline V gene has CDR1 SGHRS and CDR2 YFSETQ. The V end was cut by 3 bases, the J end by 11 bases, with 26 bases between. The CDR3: CASSWVARDSYNEQYF. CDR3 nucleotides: TGCGCCAGCAGCTGGGTAGCTAGAGACTCCTACAATGAGCAGTACTTC.

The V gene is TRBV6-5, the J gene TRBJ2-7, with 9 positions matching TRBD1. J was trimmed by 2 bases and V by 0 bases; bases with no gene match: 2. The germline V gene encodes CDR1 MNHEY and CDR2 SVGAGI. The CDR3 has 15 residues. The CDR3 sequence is CASSYSRDRAYEQYF. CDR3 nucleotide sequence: TGTGCCAGCAGTTACTCGAGGGACAGGGCCTACGAGCAGTACTTC.

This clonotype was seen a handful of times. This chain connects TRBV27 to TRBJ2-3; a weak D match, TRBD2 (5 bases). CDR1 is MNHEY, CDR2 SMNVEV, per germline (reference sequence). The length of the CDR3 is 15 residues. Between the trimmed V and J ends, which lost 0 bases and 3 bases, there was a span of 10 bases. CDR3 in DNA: TGTGCCAGCAGTTTATCGCCAGCGGTGACAGATACGCAGTATTTT. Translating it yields CASSLSPAVTDTQYF.